This record looks at one TCR beta chain sequence and its context. A few counts support this clonotype. No cognate antigen has been identified for it. No much larger clonotype is one base removed from it; base qualities were not supplied. This record comes from a study of T-cell reconstitution after alpha-beta-depleted transplantation in children (dated by TCRdb to 2016 to 2018). Background for the entire study: The study quantitatively tracked T-cell immune reconstitution after TCRalphabeta/CD19-depleted allogeneic hematopoietic cell transplantation in children using TCR repertoire profiling.

Receptors were amplified or captured by PCR. Data came from an Illumina HiSeq 2500. TCR libraries were prepared with molecular barcoding, using unique molecular identifiers to normalize TCRbeta repertoire quantification. TCRdb reran the public reads through fastp at Q25 and MiXCR, keeping productive beta chains. Entries that share a CDR3 protein sequence are merged under the most common genes and DNA. The sample contains about 200,000 distinct CDR3 sequences, under 8.5% of them found a single time. 5.5% of the sample comes from the top ten. What the study reported, not specific to this receptor: The apparently early recovery of alphabetaT-cell counts about two months after transplant reportedly depended on only several hundred rapidly expanded clones that came from non-depleted graft cells. Over the following months the frequencies of hyperexpanded clones went down, and after one year T-cell counts and TCRbeta diversity were mostly credited to newly produced T cells. In some patients, the high TCRbeta diversity seen at day 60 was put down to recipient T cells and intrathymic progenitors that had survived conditioning.

The treatment or condition label for this specimen denotes: allogeneic hematopoietic cell transplantation with graft depleted of TCRalphabeta T cells and CD19 B cells. The transplant recipients were children given TCRalphabeta/CD19-depleted allogeneic hematopoietic cell grafts. This receptor was taken from a boy between 2 and 10 years old with acute lymphoblastic leukemia, due to receive a stem cell transplant. Sequenced here: PBMCs, sampled before TCRalphabeta/CD19-depleted stem cell transplant.

The DNA sequence follows: TGTGCCAGCAGACATACTAGCGGCACAGATACGCAGTATTTT. Its protein reads: CASRHTSGTDTQYF. The rearranged chain carries TRBV6-4 and TRBJ2-3; the central 7 bases match TRBD2. Per the germline V gene, MRHNA is the CDR1 and SNTAGT is the CDR2. The CDR3 runs 14 amino acids, cysteine and phenylalanine included. CDR3 DNA only is kept here, 42 bases in frame from base 1. For this chain, trimming is 6 bases at the V end and 1 base at the J end, and the number of junction bases without a gene match is 4.